This TCR beta chain derives from a study of T cells in Graves' hyperthyroidism and ophthalmopathy. Amplification targeted TCR beta CDR3 regions from RNA transcripts. Carried out on the TCR CDR3, a first-round RT-PCR used the HTBI primer set. TCRdb re-derived calls from the multiplex PCR reads in MiXCR, one entry per CDR3 protein. The sample lists about 560,000 distinct CDR3 sequences; 15% to 18% were seen once. In germline, CDR1 is DFQATT, CDR2 SNEGSKA (reference sequence). This CDR3 comprises 12 residues. V lost 3 bases to trimming and J lost 6 bases; unmatched junction nucleotides: 4. In patients aged 18 to 65, hyperthyroidism was newly diagnosed, with duration under 2 months. Researchers barred patients who had uncontrolled infection, other autoimmune disease, pregnancy or lactation. PBMCs came from around 9.7 ml fresh peripheral blood. A few counts support this clonotype. What it recognizes is unknown.

Study conclusions and caveats: Blood held most thyroid clonotypes expanded above 0.001 frequency.

Sequencing was performed on blood. The V gene is TRBV20-1, the J gene TRBJ2-7; 8 bases are a match to TRBD2. The sequence came from a woman in her 30s with Graves' hyperthyroidism. Written as DNA, the CDR3 is TGCAGTGCTAGCCTAGCGGGCGCCGAGCAGTACTTC. This codes for CSASLAGAEQYF.